Listed below are T cell receptor beta chains from one sample, sequenced in a study of identical twins. MiXCR was run by TCRdb on the 5' RACE reads, yielding one entry per CDR3 protein. The table records more than 400,000 distinct CDR3 sequences, over 12% of them present only once. This sample was shared with a second study, whose subject was yellow fever vaccine responses in identical twins.

The sequenced sample consisted of CD4+ T cells sorted from blood. The receptors come from a woman aged 18-29 years in good health. Each CDR3 is given with its conserved first and last residue. D genes are given only for firm matches. A row's size may be missing; if present it is once, few, many or a size class.

size: few
V: TRBV3-1
J: TRBJ2-4
D: NA
CDR3: CASSQEGAAKNIQYF
DNA: TGTGCCAGCAGCCAAGAGGGTGCGGCCAAAAACATTCAGTACTTC

size: few
V: TRBV6-5
J: TRBJ2-1
D: TRBD2
CDR3: CASSYVLAGGPGEQFF
DNA: TGTGCCAGCAGTTACGTGTTAGCGGGAGGGCCGGGTGAGCAGTTCTTC

size: few
V: TRBV10-1
J: TRBJ2-5
D: TRBD1
CDR3: CASSHSGTGAETQYF
DNA: TGCGCCAGCAGTCATTCGGGAACAGGGGCAGAGACCCAGTACTTC

size: many
V: TRBV10-1
J: TRBJ2-3
D: TRBD2
CDR3: CASSPSGGAADTQYF
DNA: TGCGCCAGCAGCCCTAGCGGGGGGGCCGCAGATACGCAGTATTTT

size: NA
V: TRBV7-6
J: TRBJ1-1
D: NA
CDR3: CASSEGVTDTEAFF
DNA: TGTGCCAGCAGCGAAGGTGTCACTGACACTGAAGCTTTCTTT

size: NA
V: TRBV4-1
J: TRBJ2-7
D: NA
CDR3: CASSQDLTMYEQYF
DNA: TGCGCCAGCAGCCAAGACCTGACAATGTACGAGCAGTACTTC

size: few
V: TRBV7-8
J: TRBJ2-6
D: NA
CDR3: CASSVQGAGANVLTF
DNA: TGTGCCAGCAGCGTGCAGGGTGCTGGGGCCAACGTCCTGACTTTC

size: few
V: TRBV3-1
J: TRBJ2-2
D: NA
CDR3: CASSQDSFGAGGPGELFF
DNA: TGTGCCAGCAGCCAAGATTCGTTCGGGGCAGGTGGGCCCGGGGAGCTGTTTTTT

size: few
V: TRBV25-1
J: TRBJ1-6
D: NA
CDR3: CASKGGTYNSPLHF
DNA: TGTGCCAGCAAGGGGGGCACCTATAATTCACCCCTCCACTTT

size: few
V: TRBV19
J: TRBJ2-2
D: TRBD1
CDR3: CASHRGVNTGELFF
DNA: TGTGCCAGTCACAGGGGAGTTAACACCGGGGAGCTGTTTTTT

size: few
V: TRBV15
J: TRBJ2-3
D: TRBD2
CDR3: CATSRGSSGVTDTQYF
DNA: TGTGCCACCAGCAGAGGGTCTAGCGGGGTCACAGATACGCAGTATTTT

size: NA
V: TRBV10-3
J: TRBJ2-2
D: NA
CDR3: CAISGWREPNTGELFF
DNA: TGTGCCATCAGTGGCTGGCGGGAACCGAACACCGGGGAGCTGTTTTTT

size: NA
V: TRBV29-1
J: TRBJ1-1
D: NA
CDR3: CSVKQVTEAFF
DNA: TGCAGCGTCAAGCAGGTGACTGAAGCTTTCTTT

size: few
V: TRBV11-2
J: TRBJ2-1
D: NA
CDR3: CASSLTPSAGGRRPQFF
DNA: TGTGCCAGCAGCTTAACCCCCTCGGCTGGGGGTCGTCGTCCGCAGTTCTTC

size: few
V: TRBV2
J: TRBJ2-2
D: NA
CDR3: CASSETGHNTGELFF
DNA: TGTGCCAGCAGTGAAACAGGGCACAACACCGGGGAGCTGTTTTTT

size: few
V: TRBV10-3
J: TRBJ2-3
D: NA
CDR3: CAISVQGPDTQYF
DNA: TGTGCCATCAGTGTTCAGGGTCCAGATACGCAGTATTTT

size: NA
V: TRBV27
J: TRBJ2-3
D: NA
CDR3: CASSLSGAGRDTDTQYF
DNA: TGTGCCAGCAGTTTATCTGGGGCAGGGCGGGACACAGATACGCAGTATTTT

size: NA
V: TRBV5-4
J: TRBJ2-3
D: NA
CDR3: CASRAKSGPTDTQYF
DNA: TGTGCCAGCAGAGCCAAGTCTGGCCCCACAGATACGCAGTATTTT

size: many
V: TRBV6-5
J: TRBJ1-2
D: TRBD1
CDR3: CASSYSDRGLSGYTF
DNA: TGTGCCAGCAGTTACTCGGACAGGGGGCTCTCTGGCTACACCTTC

size: many
V: TRBV12-3/TRBV12-4
J: TRBJ1-6
D: NA
CDR3: CASKDAQRTYNSPLHF
DNA: TGTGCCAGCAAAGATGCCCAGAGAACCTATAATTCACCCCTCCACTTT

size: few
V: TRBV20-1
J: TRBJ2-7
D: TRBD2
CDR3: CSASMVAGVRLEQYF
DNA: TGCAGTGCTAGTATGGTAGCGGGAGTTCGGCTCGAGCAGTACTTC

size: few
V: TRBV10-3
J: TRBJ2-7
D: NA
CDR3: CAISRDTPSEQYF
DNA: TGTGCCATTTCCCGGGACACCCCGTCAGAGCAGTACTTC